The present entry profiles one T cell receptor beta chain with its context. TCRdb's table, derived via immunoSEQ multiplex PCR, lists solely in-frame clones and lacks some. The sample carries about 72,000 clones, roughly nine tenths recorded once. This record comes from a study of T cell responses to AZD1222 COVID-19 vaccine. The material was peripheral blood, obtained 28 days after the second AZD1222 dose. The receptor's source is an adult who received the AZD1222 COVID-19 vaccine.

The DNA of the CDR3 is TGTGCCAGCAGCAGTAAAACGGGGGAGACCCAGTACTTC. Translation: CASSSKTGETQYF. The chain uses TRBV21-1 and TRBJ2-5; TRBD2 is the table's D call, not checked against the DNA. TRBV21-1 has pseudogene status. This CDR3 is 13 amino acids long.